The 27 T cell receptor beta chains below were found in one sample sequenced in a study of molecular identifiers for immune sequencing clone quantification. TCRdb reprocessed the PCR reads with MiXCR, giving one entry per CDR3 protein. The table includes 300,000 to 350,000 distinct CDR3 sequences, around a fifth detected once. The sample taken for sequencing was naive CD8+ T cells from blood, with Jurkat cell RNA spiked in. Subset defined: FACS-sorted CD8+CD4-CCR7+CD45RA+ naive T cells. These receptors all come from a human donor in good health. Some libraries in this study had Jurkat cell RNA spiked in.

This clonotype was found a few times. Since a much larger clone is just one base distant, this may be a read error. J is TRBJ2-3 and V is TRBV29-1, with D hard to call. V was trimmed by 4 bases and J by 1 base, leaving 15 bases between them. There are 15 residues in the CDR3. CDR1 is SQVTM, CDR2 ANQGSEA, per germline. CDR3 sequence reads: CSVVGLAVGTDTQYF. In nucleotides, the CDR3 is TGCAGCGTTGTAGGTCTGGCAGTAGGCACAGATACGCAGTATTTT.

Many counts were recorded for this clonotype. The chain combines TRBV12-3 or TRBV12-4 with TRBJ2-3; either TRBD1 or TRBD2 may supply D (5 bases each). V gave up 4 bases and J gave up 0 bases, with 14 bases separating them. The CDR3 runs to 16 residues. The DNA for the CDR3 is TGTGCCAGCAGTTCGCCTTGGGGGTCTAGCACAGATACGCAGTATTTT. This translates into CASSSPWGSSTDTQYF.

This clonotype came up a few times. The chain employs TRBV27 and TRBJ2-5; TRBD1 might be the D (6 bases). V lost 1 base to trimming and J lost 7 bases, with 19 bases between them. CDR3 length equals 16 residues. Germline V gives CDR1 MNHEY, CDR2 SMNVEV (reference sequence). The CDR3 loop is CASSLYPGQTKRTQYF. As DNA, the CDR3 is TGTGCCAGCAGTTTATATCCAGGACAGACCAAGAGGACCCAGTACTTC.

At least ten counts were recorded for this clonotype. J is TRBJ2-5 and V is TRBV7-9; D unresolved. This CDR3 is 14 amino acids long. Germline assignment: CDR1 SEHNR and CDR2 FQNEAQ (reference sequence). With 1 base removed from V and 5 bases from J, the gap between germline ends came to 11 bases. CDR3 residues: CASSLVAGDETQYF. The CDR3 DNA reads TGTGCCAGCAGCTTAGTGGCAGGCGACGAGACCCAGTACTTC.

V and J are TRBV20-1 and TRBJ2-5; 10 nucleotides match TRBD2. Germline assignment: CDR1 DFQATT and CDR2 SNEGSKA (reference sequence). With 1 base clipped from V and 7 bases from J, the junction kept 15 bases outside the gene matches. The CDR3 extends over 17 amino acids. This CDR3 reads CSARGTRSGGALGTQYF. In nucleotides, the CDR3 is TGCAGTGCTAGAGGGACTAGAAGCGGGGGGGCCTTAGGGACCCAGTACTTC.

This clonotype was seen many times. This chain uses TRBV4-1 with TRBJ2-7; 8 nucleotides match TRBD1. This CDR3 is built from 15 residues. Unmatched junction bases numbered 8, after V lost 4 bases and J lost 3 bases. Germline V gives CDR1 MGHRA, CDR2 YSYEKL. CDR3 sequence (DNA): TGCGCCAGCAGCCCGGGACAGGCGAATTACTACGAGCAGTACTTC. Translation gives CASSPGQANYYEQYF.

This clonotype was counted at least ten times. This chain joins TRBV12-3 or TRBV12-4 and TRBJ2-7; 11 bases match TRBD1. After removal of 6 bases from V and 4 bases from J, the junction contained 5 bases not matched to a gene. This CDR3 is built from 14 residues. The CDR3 spells CASRGQGDEYEQYF. The DNA for the CDR3 is TGTGCCAGCAGGGGACAGGGGGACGAGTACGAGCAGTACTTC.

As regards this clonotype: Being one base from a much bigger clone, this may be a read error. The V and J genes are TRBV7-2 and TRBJ1-1, with D maybe TRBD1 (6 bases). The CDR3 has 13 residues. Per the germline V gene, CDR1 is SGHTA and CDR2 is FQGNSA. The CDR3 here is CAGSWRGGTEAFF. The DNA for the CDR3 is TGTGCCGGCAGCTGGCGAGGGGGCACTGAAGCTTTCTTT.

Only a few counts were recorded for this clonotype. This chain links TRBV13 with TRBJ2-3, with TRBD2 matching 9 bases. This CDR3 comprises 17 residues. The V segment lost 2 bases and the J segment 0 bases; nucleotides outside the gene matches: 6. Germline values: CDR1 PRHDT, CDR2 FYEKMQ (reference sequence). CDR3 residues: CASSLWGGGASTDTQYF. CDR3 sequence (DNA): TGTGCCAGCAGCTTATGGGGCGGGGGGGCTAGCACAGATACGCAGTATTTT.

This clonotype has ten or more counts. This chain links TRBV12-3 or TRBV12-4 with TRBJ1-5; possibly TRBD1 for D (5 bases). The CDR3 runs to 14 residues. Trimming took off 2 bases at V and 6 bases at J, with 11 bases between the two ends. The DNA of the CDR3 is TGTGCCAGCAGTTTATTTGCGGGGGTTCAGCCCCAGCATTTT. Its translation: CASSLFAGVQPQHF.

This clonotype has at least ten counts. J is TRBJ2-1 and V is TRBV7-9, with D maybe TRBD2 (6 bases). CDR1 and CDR2 (germline): SEHNR, FQNEAQ (reference sequence). The V end lost 5 bases, the J end lost 1 base, and 15 bases lay between the germline ends. The CDR3 consists of 16 residues. The CDR3 region is CASSSPMGGSYNEQFF. The CDR3 region has the DNA TGTGCCAGCAGCAGCCCGATGGGGGGTTCCTACAATGAGCAGTTCTTC.

This clonotype has at least ten counts. The chain recombines TRBV4-3 with TRBJ1-1, with 7 bases that match TRBD1. The germline V gene has CDR1 LGHNA and CDR2 YSLEER. The V gene end was trimmed by 0 bases and the J gene end by 3 bases; junction bases not matched to a gene: 4. This CDR3 is 15 amino acids long. CDR3 sequence (DNA): TGCGCCAGCAGCCAAGATAGGCAGGGGGACACTGAAGCTTTCTTT. Amino acid sequence: CASSQDRQGDTEAFF.

This clonotype was counted many times. The chain recombines TRBV27 with TRBJ2-7; 7 bases agree with TRBD1. The CDR3 loop spans 15 amino acids. V was pared by 1 base and J by 3 bases, with 6 bases of the junction left unmatched. Germline CDR1 reads MNHEY; CDR2 reads SMNVEV (reference sequence). As DNA, the CDR3 is TGTGCCAGCAGTTTATTGGACAGGCTGGGCTACGAGCAGTACTTC. It is translated as CASSLLDRLGYEQYF.

This clonotype was counted ten times or more. The V and J genes are TRBV29-1 and TRBJ2-4; D may be TRBD2 (5 bases). Per germline, CDR1 SQVTM and CDR2 ANQGSEA. This CDR3 contains 13 residues. Trimming removed 8 bases at V and 6 bases at J, with 17 bases between. Here the CDR3 DNA reads TGCAGCTTCACCGGGTGGGAGTTAAACATTCAGTACTTC. Translation: CSFTGWELNIQYF. Full variable domain (outside the CDR3, taken from reference TRBV29-1 and TRBJ2-4): SAVISQKPSRDICQRGTSLTIQCQVDSQVTMMFWYRQQPGQSLTLIATANQGSEATYESGFVIDKFPISRPNLTFSTLTVSNMSPEDSSIYLCSFTGWELNIQYFGAGTRLSVL.

This clonotype was observed many times. This chain connects TRBV6-5 to TRBJ1-1; a weak D match, TRBD1 (5 bases). The CDR3 runs to 15 residues. Deletions cut 2 bases from V and 1 base from J, with 11 bases between. Germline V gene data show CDR1 as MNHEY and CDR2 as SVGAGI. CDR3: CASSYRAQGNTEAFF. CDR3 nucleotide sequence: TGTGCCAGCAGTTACAGAGCCCAGGGGAACACTGAAGCTTTCTTT.

This clonotype was counted at least ten times. The chain uses TRBV13 and TRBJ2-2, with TRBD1 matching over 7 bases. Trimming at V came to 5 bases and at J to 8 bases, leaving 17 bases not matched to a gene. CDR3 length: 17 amino acids. Germline-derived CDR1 and CDR2 are PRHDT and FYEKMQ (reference sequence). The CDR3 loop reads CASSDNGDSKRKGELFF. In DNA form, the CDR3 reads TGTGCCAGCAGCGATAACGGGGACAGTAAAAGGAAGGGGGAGCTGTTTTTT.

This clonotype showed up many times. This chain links TRBV6-1 with TRBJ2-7, with 11 nucleotides matching TRBD1. Germline CDR1 MNHNS, CDR2 SASEGT. Trimming removed 6 bases from V and 7 bases from J; junction bases left unmatched: 8. The CDR3 covers 14 residues. CDR3 DNA: TGTGCCAGCAGCCCGGGACAGGGGGTTTCAGAGCAGTACTTC. This gives the protein CASSPGQGVSEQYF.

In this sample, this clonotype turned up a few times. The V gene is TRBV20-1, the J gene TRBJ2-7; 7 positions agree with TRBD2. Trimming at V came to 0 bases and at J to 2 bases, leaving 7 bases not matched to a gene. Germline V gene data show CDR1 as DFQATT and CDR2 as SNEGSKA (reference sequence). CDR3 length equals 15 residues. The CDR3: CSARDLAEMTYEQYF. CDR3 DNA: TGCAGTGCTAGAGACCTAGCGGAGATGACCTACGAGCAGTACTTC.

This clonotype occurred many times. The chain uses TRBV6-1 and TRBJ1-5; a weak D match, TRBD1 (5 bases). Trimming took 4 bases from V and 2 from J, leaving 9 bases between them. CDR1 and CDR2 from the germline V gene are MNHNS and SASEGT. This CDR3 region has 14 residues. The CDR3 spells CASSGGTGNQPQHF. The CDR3 coding sequence is TGTGCCAGCAGTGGTGGGACGGGCAATCAGCCCCAGCATTTT.

This clonotype was seen ten or more times. This chain uses TRBV24-1 with TRBJ2-2, with a tentative D call TRBD1 (5 bases). Trimming left V 1 base short and J 6 bases short, with 20 bases between. CDR3 length: 18 amino acids. CDR1 is KGHDR, CDR2 SFDVKD, per germline. The CDR3 region is CATSDLRQTVQAPGELFF. CDR3 sequence (DNA): TGTGCCACCAGTGATTTAAGGCAGACAGTTCAAGCACCCGGGGAGCTGTTTTTT.

In nucleotides, the CDR3 is TGTGCCAGCAGTCCCTTCTCCGGGGGGCATTACAATGAGCAGTTCTTC. Translated, it gives CASSPFSGGHYNEQFF. The chain is built from TRBV12-3 or TRBV12-4 and TRBJ2-1; a possible D gene is TRBD2 (7 bases). V gave up 5 bases and J gave up 4 bases, with 18 bases separating them. The CDR3 consists of 16 residues.

This clonotype was detected many times. The chain recombines TRBV20-1 with TRBJ2-5; TRBD2 agrees at 9 bases. Germline loops: CDR1 DFQATT, CDR2 SNEGSKA (reference sequence). This CDR3 has 17 residues. V lost 0 bases, J lost 2 bases, and 10 bases stayed unmatched. CDR3 DNA sequence: TGCAGTGCTAGAGATCCCCTAGCGGGGACGACTCAAGAGACCCAGTACTTC. Translation gives CSARDPLAGTTQETQYF.

This sequence joins TRBV20-1 and TRBJ2-7; 8 bases fit TRBD2. This CDR3 is 13 amino acids long. CDR1 and CDR2 (germline): DFQATT, SNEGSKA (reference sequence). V was clipped by 3 bases and J by 3 bases; unmatched bases: 4. The CDR3 region is CSARTSAYYEQYF. Written as DNA, the CDR3 is TGCAGTGCTAGGACTAGCGCATACTACGAGCAGTACTTC.

This clonotype was observed a handful of times. The CDR3 sequence: CASSQDFRGKTNGELFF. The CDR3, as DNA: TGTGCCAGCAGCCAAGATTTTCGGGGCAAAACGAACGGGGAGCTGTTTTTT. The chain recombines TRBV14 with TRBJ2-2; D is tentatively TRBD1 or TRBD2 (5 bases each). Germline V CDR1 and CDR2: SGHDN, FVKESK. CDR3 size: 17 residues. V was cut by 0 bases and J by 7 bases, with 18 bases left in between.

This clonotype was counted a few times. The rearrangement joins TRBV2 to TRBJ1-1; D perhaps matches TRBD1 (6 bases). Trimming removed 10 bases from V and 5 bases from J, with 23 bases in between. In germline, CDR1 is SNHLY, CDR2 FYNNEI. The CDR3 length is 15 residues. The CDR3 nucleotides are TGTGCCACAACGCCGGGACGGCTAGGGGGGACTGAAGCTTTCTTT. It specifies CATTPGRLGGTEAFF.

This clonotype was recorded at least ten times. This chain connects TRBV20-1 to TRBJ2-5; 10 nucleotides match TRBD2. The germline V gene encodes CDR1 DFQATT and CDR2 SNEGSKA (reference sequence). CDR3 size: 16 residues. With 2 bases clipped from V and 3 bases from J, the junction kept 9 bases outside the gene matches. CDR3 region: CSARRASGGREETQYF. In DNA form, the CDR3 reads TGCAGTGCTAGAAGGGCTAGCGGGGGTAGGGAAGAGACCCAGTACTTC.

The chain links TRBV12-3 or TRBV12-4 to TRBJ1-2; D remains unclear. The V end was cut by 1 base, the J end by 2 bases, with 8 bases between. This CDR3 is built from 14 residues. The CDR3 protein is CASSLVPSNYGYTF. As DNA, the CDR3 is TGTGCCAGCAGTTTAGTGCCTTCGAACTATGGCTACACCTTC.